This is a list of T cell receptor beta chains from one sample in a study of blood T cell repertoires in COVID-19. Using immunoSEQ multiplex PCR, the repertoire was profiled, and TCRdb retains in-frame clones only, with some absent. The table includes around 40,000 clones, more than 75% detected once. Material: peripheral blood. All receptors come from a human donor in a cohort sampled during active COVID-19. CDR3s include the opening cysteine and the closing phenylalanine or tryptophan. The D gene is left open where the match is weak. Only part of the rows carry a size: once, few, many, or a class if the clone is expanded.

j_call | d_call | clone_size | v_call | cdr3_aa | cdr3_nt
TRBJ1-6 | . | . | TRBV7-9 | CASSFSGLNNSPLHF | TGTGCCAGCAGCTTCTCGGGACTTAATAATTCACCCCTCCACTTT
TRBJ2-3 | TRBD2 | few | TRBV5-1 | CASSLRGGSTDTQYF | TGCGCCAGCAGCTTGCGGGGGGGCAGCACAGATACGCAGTATTTT
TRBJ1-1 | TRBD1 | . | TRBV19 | CASSSGQGWNTEAFF | TGTGCCAGTAGTAGCGGACAGGGCTGGAACACTGAAGCTTTCTTT
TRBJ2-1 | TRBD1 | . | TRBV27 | CASSSGTGGLDEQFF | TGTGCCAGCAGTAGCGGGACAGGGGGCTTGGATGAGCAGTTCTTC
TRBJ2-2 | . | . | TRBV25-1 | CASNLPGSGELFF | TGTGCCAGCAATCTCCCAGGGTCCGGGGAGCTGTTTTTT
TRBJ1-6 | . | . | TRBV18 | CASSPTEGSLHF | TGTGCCAGCTCACCAACGGAGGGATCCCTCCACTTT
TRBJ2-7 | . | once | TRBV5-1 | CASTPWAGSNEQYF | TGCGCCAGCACCCCGTGGGCAGGGTCCAACGAGCAGTACTTC
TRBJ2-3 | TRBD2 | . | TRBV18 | CASSPSYSGGPDNRF | TGTGCCAGCTCACCCTCTTATAGCGGGGGTCCAGATAACCGTTTT
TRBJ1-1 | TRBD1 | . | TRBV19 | CASSTQGADTEAFF | TGTGCCAGTAGTACACAGGGGGCGGACACTGAAGCTTTCTTT
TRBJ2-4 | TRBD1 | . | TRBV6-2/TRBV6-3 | CASSYRAIQGGLAKNIQYF | TGTGCCAGCAGTTACAGAGCCATACAGGGGGGTCTAGCCAAAAACATTCAGTACTTC
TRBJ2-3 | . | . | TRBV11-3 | CASSRVPTDTQYF | TGTGCCAGCAGCCGCGTCCCCACAGATACGCAGTATTTT
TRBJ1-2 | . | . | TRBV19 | CASSIRVNNYGYTF | TGTGCCAGTAGTATCAGGGTTAATAACTATGGCTACACCTTC
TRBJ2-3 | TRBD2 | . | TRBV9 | CASSPGLAGLGGTQYF | TGTGCCAGCAGCCCAGGACTAGCGGGGTTGGGGGGGACGCAGTATTTT
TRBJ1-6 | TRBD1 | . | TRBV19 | CASTTTGGHSPLHF | TGTGCCAGTACCACGACAGGGGGTCATTCACCCCTCCACTTT
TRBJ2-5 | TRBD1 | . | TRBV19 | CASSIGGGTGLRETQYF | TGTGCCAGTAGTATAGGCGGAGGGACAGGGCTGAGAGAGACCCAGTACTTC
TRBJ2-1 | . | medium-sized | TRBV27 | CASSFSFLARNEQFF | TGTGCCAGCAGTTTTAGTTTCCTAGCGCGGAATGAGCAGTTCTTC
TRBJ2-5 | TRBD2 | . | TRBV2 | CASSRSRGRPQETQYF | TGTGCCAGCAGCCGTTCGCGCGGGAGACCTCAAGAGACCCAGTACTTC
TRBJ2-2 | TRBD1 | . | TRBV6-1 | CASSEEEGQGNTGELFF | TGTGCCAGCAGTGAAGAAGAGGGACAGGGGAACACCGGGGAGCTGTTTTTT
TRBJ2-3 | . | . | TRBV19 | CASSRGLSTDTQYF | TGTGCCAGTAGTAGGGGACTGAGCACAGATACGCAGTATTTT
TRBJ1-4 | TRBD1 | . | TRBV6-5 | CASDTGGSYEKLFF | TGTGCCAGCGATACAGGGGGCTCATATGAAAAACTGTTTTTT
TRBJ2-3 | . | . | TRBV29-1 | CSVRELTDTQYF | TGCAGCGTGAGGGAGCTCACAGATACGCAGTATTTT
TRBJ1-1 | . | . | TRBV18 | CASSPFGGMNTEAFF | TGTGCCAGCTCACCCTTCGGGGGGATGAACACTGAAGCTTTCTTT
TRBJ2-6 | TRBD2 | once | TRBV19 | CASSMGLAGGRGWISGANVLTF | TGTGCCAGTAGTATGGGACTAGCGGGGGGCCGGGGTTGGATAAGTGGGGCCAACGTCCTGACTTTC
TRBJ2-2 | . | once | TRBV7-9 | CASSLAARLTPRGAGELFF | TGTGCCAGCAGCTTAGCGGCGAGACTAACCCCTCGAGGCGCCGGGGAGCTGTTTTTT
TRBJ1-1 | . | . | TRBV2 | CASGRANTEAFF | TGTGCCAGCGGGAGGGCGAACACTGAAGCTTTCTTT
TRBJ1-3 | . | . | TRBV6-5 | CASTTGQLGGNTIYF | TGTGCCAGCACCACCGGACAGTTAGGCGGAAACACCATATATTTT
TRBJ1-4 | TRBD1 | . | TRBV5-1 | CASSLASGQGNEKLFF | TGCGCCAGCAGCTTGGCCTCGGGACAGGGCAATGAAAAACTGTTTTTT
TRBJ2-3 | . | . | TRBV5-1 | CASSLGAQRDTQYF | TGCGCCAGCAGCTTGGGGGCCCAAAGGGATACGCAGTATTTT
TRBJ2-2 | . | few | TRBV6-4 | CASSEQATGELFF | TGTGCCAGCAGTGAACAGGCCACCGGGGAGCTGTTTTTT
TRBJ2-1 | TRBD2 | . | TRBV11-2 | CASSVRSGGANEQFF | TGTGCCAGCAGCGTTAGGAGCGGGGGGGCCAATGAGCAGTTCTTC
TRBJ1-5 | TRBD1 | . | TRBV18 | CASSPGQGGQPQHF | TGTGCCAGCTCACCCGGACAGGGAGGGCAGCCCCAGCATTTT
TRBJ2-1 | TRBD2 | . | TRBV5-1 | CASTGGGFRSNEQFF | TGCGCCAGCACGGGCGGGGGGTTTCGCAGCAATGAGCAGTTCTTC